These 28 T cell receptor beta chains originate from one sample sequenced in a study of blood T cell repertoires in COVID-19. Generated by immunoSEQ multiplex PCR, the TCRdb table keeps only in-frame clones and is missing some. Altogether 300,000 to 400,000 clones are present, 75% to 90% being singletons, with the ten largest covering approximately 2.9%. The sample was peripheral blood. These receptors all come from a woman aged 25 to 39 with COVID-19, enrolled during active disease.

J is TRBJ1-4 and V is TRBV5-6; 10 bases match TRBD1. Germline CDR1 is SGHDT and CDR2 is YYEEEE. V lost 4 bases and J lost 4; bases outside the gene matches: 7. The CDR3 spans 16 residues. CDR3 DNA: TGTGCCAGCAGCCGAGGGACAGGGGCGCATAATGAAAAACTGTTTTTT. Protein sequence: CASSRGTGAHNEKLFF. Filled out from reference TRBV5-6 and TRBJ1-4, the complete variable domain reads DAGVTQSPTHLIKTRGQQVTLRCSPKSGHDTVSWYQQALGQGPQFIFQYYEEEERQRGNFPDRFSGHQFPNYSSELNVNALLLGDSALYLCASSRGTGAHNEKLFFGSGTQLSVL.

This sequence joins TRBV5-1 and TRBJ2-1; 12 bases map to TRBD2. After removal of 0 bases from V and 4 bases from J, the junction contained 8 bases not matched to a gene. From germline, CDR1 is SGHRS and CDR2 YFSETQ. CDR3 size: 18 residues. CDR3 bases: TGCGCCAGCAGCTTGGCACTAGCGGGAGGAGGGCCTTACAATGAGCAGTTCTTC. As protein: CASSLALAGGGPYNEQFF.

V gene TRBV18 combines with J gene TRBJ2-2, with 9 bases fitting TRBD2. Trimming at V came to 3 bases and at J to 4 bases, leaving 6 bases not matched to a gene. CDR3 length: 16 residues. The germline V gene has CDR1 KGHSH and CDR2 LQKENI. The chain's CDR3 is CASSPSPSGTTGELFF. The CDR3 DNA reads TGTGCCAGCTCACCTAGCCCTAGCGGGACCACCGGGGAGCTGTTTTTT.

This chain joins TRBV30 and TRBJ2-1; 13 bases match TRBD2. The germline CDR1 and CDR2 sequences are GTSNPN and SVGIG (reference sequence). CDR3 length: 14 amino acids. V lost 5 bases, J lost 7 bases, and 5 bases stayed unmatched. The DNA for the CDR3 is TGTGCCTGGGGACTAGCGGGAGAAGCGAATGAGCAGTTCTTC. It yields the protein CAWGLAGEANEQFF. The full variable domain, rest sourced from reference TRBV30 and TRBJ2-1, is SQTIHQWPATLVQPVGSPLSLECTVEGTSNPNLYWYRQAAGRGLQLLFYSVGIGQISSEVPQNLSASRPQDRQFILSSKKLLLSDSGFYLCAWGLAGEANEQFFGPGTRLTVL.

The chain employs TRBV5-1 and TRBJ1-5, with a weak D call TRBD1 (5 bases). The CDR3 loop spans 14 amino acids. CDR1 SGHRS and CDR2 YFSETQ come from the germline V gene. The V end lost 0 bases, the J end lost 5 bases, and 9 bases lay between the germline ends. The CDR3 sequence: CASSLGGADQPQHF. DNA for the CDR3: TGCGCCAGCAGCTTGGGGGGCGCGGATCAGCCCCAGCATTTT.

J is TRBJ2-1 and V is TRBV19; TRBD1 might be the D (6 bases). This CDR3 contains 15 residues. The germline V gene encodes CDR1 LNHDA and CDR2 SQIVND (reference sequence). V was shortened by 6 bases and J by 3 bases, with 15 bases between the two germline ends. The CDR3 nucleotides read TGTGCCAGTAGCCTGGGACAAGGTCACTACAATGAGCAGTTCTTC. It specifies CASSLGQGHYNEQFF.

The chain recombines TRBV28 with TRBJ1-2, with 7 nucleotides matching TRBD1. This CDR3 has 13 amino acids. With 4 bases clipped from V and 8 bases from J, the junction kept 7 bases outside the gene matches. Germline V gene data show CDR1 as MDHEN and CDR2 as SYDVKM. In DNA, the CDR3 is TGTGCCAGCAGTTCAGACAGGGTAAACGGCTACACCTTC. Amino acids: CASSSDRVNGYTF.

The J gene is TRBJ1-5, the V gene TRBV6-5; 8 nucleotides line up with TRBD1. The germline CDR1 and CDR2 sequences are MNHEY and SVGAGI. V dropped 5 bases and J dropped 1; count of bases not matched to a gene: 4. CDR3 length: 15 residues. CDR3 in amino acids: CASSIDRGSNQPQHF. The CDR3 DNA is TGTGCCAGCAGTATCGACAGGGGAAGCAATCAGCCCCAGCATTTT.

The CDR3 DNA sequence: TGTGCCAGCAGCCCGCCGACAGGGCCTACTGAAAAACTGTTTTTT. Its protein is CASSPPTGPTEKLFF. The chain couples TRBV5-5 to TRBJ1-4; 7 bases line up with TRBD1. CDR1 is SGHKS and CDR2 is YYEKEE in the germline V gene (reference sequence). The V and J ends lost 4 bases and 7 bases, in that order; junction bases with no gene match: 10. This CDR3 contains 15 residues. Drawing the rest from reference TRBV5-5 and TRBJ1-4, the complete variable domain is DAGVTQSPTHLIKTRGQQVTLRCSPISGHKSVSWYQQVLGQGPQFIFQYYEKEERGRGNFPDRFSARQFPNYSSELNVNALLLGDSALYLCASSPPTGPTEKLFFGSGTQLSVL.

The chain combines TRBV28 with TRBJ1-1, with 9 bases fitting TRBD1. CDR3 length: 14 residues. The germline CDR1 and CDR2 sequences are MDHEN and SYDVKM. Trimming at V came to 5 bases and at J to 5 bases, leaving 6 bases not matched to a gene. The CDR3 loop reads CASSNRGQSTEAFF. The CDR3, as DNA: TGTGCCAGCAGTAACAGGGGGCAGAGTACTGAAGCTTTCTTT. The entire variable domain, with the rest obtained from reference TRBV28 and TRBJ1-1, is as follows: DVKVTQSSRYLVKRTGEKVFLECVQDMDHENMFWYRQDPGLGLRLIYFSYDVKMKEKGDIPEGYSVSREKKERFSLILESASTNQTSMYLCASSNRGQSTEAFFGQGTRLTVV.

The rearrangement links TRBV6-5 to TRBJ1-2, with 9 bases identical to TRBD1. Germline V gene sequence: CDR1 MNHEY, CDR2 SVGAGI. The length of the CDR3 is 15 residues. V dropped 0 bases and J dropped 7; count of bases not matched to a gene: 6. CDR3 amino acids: CASSYSSGQGGGYTF. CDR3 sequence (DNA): TGTGCCAGCAGTTACTCCTCGGGACAGGGAGGTGGCTACACCTTC.

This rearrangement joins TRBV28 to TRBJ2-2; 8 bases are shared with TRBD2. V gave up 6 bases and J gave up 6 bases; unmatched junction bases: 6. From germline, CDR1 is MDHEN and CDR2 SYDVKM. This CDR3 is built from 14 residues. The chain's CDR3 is CASRSSGRAGELFF. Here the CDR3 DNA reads TGTGCCAGCAGGTCTAGCGGGCGCGCCGGGGAGCTGTTTTTT.

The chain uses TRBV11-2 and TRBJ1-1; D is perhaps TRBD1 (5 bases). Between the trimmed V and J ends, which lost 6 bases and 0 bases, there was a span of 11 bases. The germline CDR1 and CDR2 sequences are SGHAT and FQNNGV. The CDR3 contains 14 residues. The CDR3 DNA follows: TGTGCCAGCAGAGAAGGGGAAATGAACACTGAAGCTTTCTTT. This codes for CASREGEMNTEAFF.

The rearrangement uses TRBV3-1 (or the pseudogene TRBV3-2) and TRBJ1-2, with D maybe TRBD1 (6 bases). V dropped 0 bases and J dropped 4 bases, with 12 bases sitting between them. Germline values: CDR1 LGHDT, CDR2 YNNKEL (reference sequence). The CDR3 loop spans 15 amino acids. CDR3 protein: CASSQEPGQVYGYTF. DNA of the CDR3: TGTGCCAGCAGCCAAGAACCGGGACAAGTCTATGGCTACACCTTC.

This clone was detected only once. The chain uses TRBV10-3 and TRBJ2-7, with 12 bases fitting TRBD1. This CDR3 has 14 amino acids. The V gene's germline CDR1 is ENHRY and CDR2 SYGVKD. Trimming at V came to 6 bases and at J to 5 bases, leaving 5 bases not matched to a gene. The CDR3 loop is CAIRSGTGGDEQYF. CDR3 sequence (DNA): TGTGCCATCAGATCCGGGACAGGGGGCGACGAGCAGTACTTC.

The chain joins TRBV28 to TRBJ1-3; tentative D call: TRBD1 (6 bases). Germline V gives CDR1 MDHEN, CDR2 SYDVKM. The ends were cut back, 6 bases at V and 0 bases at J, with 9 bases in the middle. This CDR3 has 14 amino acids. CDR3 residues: CASREQGSGNTIYF. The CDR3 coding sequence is TGTGCCAGCAGGGAACAGGGCTCTGGAAACACCATATATTTT.

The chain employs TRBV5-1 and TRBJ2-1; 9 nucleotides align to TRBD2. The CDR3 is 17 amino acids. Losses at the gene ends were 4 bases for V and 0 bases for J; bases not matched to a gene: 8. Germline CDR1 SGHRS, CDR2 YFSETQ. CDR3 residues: CASSASSGESSYNEQFF. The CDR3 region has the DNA TGCGCCAGCAGCGCATCTAGCGGGGAAAGCTCCTACAATGAGCAGTTCTTC.

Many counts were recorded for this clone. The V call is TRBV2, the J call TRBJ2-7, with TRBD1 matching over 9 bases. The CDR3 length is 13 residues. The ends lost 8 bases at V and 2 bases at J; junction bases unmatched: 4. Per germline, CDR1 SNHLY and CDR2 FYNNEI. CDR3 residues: CASGGQGTYEQYF. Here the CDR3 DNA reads TGTGCCAGCGGGGGACAGGGAACCTACGAGCAGTACTTC. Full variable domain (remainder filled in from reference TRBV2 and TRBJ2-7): EPEVTQTPSHQVTQMGQEVILRCVPISNHLYFYWYRQILGQKVEFLVSFYNNEISEKSEIFDDQFSVERPDGSNFTLKIRSTKLEDSAMYFCASGGQGTYEQYFGPGTRLTVT.

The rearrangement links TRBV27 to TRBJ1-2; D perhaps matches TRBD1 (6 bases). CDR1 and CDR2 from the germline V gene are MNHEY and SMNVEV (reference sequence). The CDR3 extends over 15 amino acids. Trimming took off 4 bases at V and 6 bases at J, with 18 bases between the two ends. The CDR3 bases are TGTGCCAGCAGTTGGGCGGGGGGGCCCACGGATGGCTACACCTTC. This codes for CASSWAGGPTDGYTF.

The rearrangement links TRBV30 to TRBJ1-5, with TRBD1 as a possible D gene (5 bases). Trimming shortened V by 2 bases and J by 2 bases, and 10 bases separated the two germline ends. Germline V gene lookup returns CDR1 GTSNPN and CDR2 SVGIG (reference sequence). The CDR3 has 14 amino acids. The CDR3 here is CAWSPGFGNQPQHF. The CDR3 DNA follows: TGTGCCTGGAGTCCAGGGTTTGGCAATCAGCCCCAGCATTTT. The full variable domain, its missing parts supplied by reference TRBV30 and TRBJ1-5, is SQTIHQWPATLVQPVGSPLSLECTVEGTSNPNLYWYRQAAGRGLQLLFYSVGIGQISSEVPQNLSASRPQDRQFILSSKKLLLSDSGFYLCAWSPGFGNQPQHFGDGTRLSIL.

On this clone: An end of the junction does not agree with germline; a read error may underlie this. CDR3 coding DNA: TGTGCCAGCAGTTACTCGGGACCGGGACAAATGCACTTC. The encoded protein is CASSYSGPGQMHF. This rearrangement joins TRBV6-6 to TRBJ2-7; possibly TRBD1 for D (6 bases). This CDR3 has 13 residues. CDR1 and CDR2 (germline): MNHNY, SVGAGI (reference sequence).

The CDR3 DNA is TGTGCCAGCAGCCCCCAGGGGTACAGCAATCAGCCCCAGCATTTT. It codes for CASSPQGYSNQPQHF. The J gene is TRBJ1-5, the V gene TRBV3-1 (or the pseudogene TRBV3-2); a weak D match, TRBD1 (6 bases). The CDR3 is 15 residues long. Germline V gene sequence: CDR1 LGHDT, CDR2 YNNKEL (reference sequence). V was shortened by 4 bases and J by 1 base, with 11 bases between the two germline ends.

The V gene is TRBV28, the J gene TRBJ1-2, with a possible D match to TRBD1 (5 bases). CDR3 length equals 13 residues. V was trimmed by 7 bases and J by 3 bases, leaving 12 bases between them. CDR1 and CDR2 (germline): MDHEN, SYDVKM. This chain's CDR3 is CASTPGQDYGYTF. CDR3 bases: TGTGCCAGCACGCCCGGACAAGACTATGGCTACACCTTC.

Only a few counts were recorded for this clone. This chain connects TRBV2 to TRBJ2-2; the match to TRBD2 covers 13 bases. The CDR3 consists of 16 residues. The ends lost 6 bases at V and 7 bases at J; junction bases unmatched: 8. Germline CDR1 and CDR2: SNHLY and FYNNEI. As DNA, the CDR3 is TGTGCCAGCAGGGCCCAACTAGCGGGAGGGATCGGGGAGCTGTTTTTT. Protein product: CASRAQLAGGIGELFF.

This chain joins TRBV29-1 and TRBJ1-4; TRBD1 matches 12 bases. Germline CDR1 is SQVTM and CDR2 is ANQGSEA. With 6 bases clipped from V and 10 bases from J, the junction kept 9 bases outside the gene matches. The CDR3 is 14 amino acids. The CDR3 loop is CSVSKGTGGGKLFF. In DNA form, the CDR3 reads TGCAGCGTATCCAAAGGGACAGGGGGCGGAAAACTGTTTTTT.

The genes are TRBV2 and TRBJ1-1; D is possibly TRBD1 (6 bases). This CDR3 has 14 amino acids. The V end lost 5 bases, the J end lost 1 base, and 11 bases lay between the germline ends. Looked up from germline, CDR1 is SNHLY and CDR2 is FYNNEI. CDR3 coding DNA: TGTGCCAGCAGTAGGGGGACGGGGAACACTGAAGCTTTCTTT. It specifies CASSRGTGNTEAFF.

CDR3 amino acids: CASSLLAGGPIGTYEQYF. Written as DNA, the CDR3 is TGCGCCAGCAGCTTACTAGCGGGAGGGCCGATCGGTACCTACGAGCAGTACTTC. This chain uses TRBV5-1 with TRBJ2-7; 13 bases are a match to TRBD2. CDR1 is SGHRS, CDR2 YFSETQ, per germline. CDR3 length: 18 amino acids. The ends lost 2 bases at V and 2 bases at J; junction bases unmatched: 10.

The CDR3 nucleotides are TGTGCCAGCAGCCTCCAACAGGGCTTCGAGCAGTACTTC. Its protein product is CASSLQQGFEQYF. The V gene is TRBV3-1 (or the pseudogene TRBV3-2), the J gene TRBJ2-7, with D possibly matching TRBD1 (6 bases). The germline V and J ends were trimmed by 4 bases and 6 bases, with 13 bases remaining between them. The germline V gene has CDR1 LGHDT and CDR2 YNNKEL (reference sequence). The CDR3 contains 13 residues.